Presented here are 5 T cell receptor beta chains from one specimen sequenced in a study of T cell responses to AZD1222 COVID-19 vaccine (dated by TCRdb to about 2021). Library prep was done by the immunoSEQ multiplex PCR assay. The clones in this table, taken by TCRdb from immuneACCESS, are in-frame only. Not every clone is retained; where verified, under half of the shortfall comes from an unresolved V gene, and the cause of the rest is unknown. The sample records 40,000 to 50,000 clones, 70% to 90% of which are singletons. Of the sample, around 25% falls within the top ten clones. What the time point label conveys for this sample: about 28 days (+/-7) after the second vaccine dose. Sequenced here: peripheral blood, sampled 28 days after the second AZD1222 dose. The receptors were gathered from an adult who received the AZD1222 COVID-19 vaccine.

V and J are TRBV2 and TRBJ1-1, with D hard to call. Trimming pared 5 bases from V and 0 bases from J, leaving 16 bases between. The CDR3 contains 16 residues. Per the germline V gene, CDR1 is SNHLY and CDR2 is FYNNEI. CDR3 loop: CASSLTGNSMNTEAFF. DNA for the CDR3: TGTGCCAGCAGTCTGACCGGGAACAGTATGAACACTGAAGCTTTCTTT.

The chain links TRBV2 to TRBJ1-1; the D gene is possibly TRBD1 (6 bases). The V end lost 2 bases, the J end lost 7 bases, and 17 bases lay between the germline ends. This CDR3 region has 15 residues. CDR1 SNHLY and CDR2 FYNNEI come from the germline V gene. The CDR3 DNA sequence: TGTGCCAGCAGTGAACAGGGAGGGGGATCGGATGAAGCTTTCTTT. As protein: CASSEQGGGSDEAFF. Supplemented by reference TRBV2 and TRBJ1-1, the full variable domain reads EPEVTQTPSHQVTQMGQEVILRCVPISNHLYFYWYRQILGQKVEFLVSFYNNEISEKSEIFDDQFSVERPDGSNFTLKIRSTKLEDSAMYFCASSEQGGGSDEAFFGQGTRLTVV.

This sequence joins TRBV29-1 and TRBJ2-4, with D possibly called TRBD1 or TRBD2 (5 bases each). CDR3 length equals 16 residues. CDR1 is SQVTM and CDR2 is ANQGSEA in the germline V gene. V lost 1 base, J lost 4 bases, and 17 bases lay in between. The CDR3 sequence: CSVEAVRPGRKNIQYF. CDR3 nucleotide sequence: TGCAGCGTTGAAGCGGTACGTCCGGGACGGAAAAACATTCAGTACTTC. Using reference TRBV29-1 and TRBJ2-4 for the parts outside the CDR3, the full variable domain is SAVISQKPSRDICQRGTSLTIQCQVDSQVTMMFWYRQQPGQSLTLIATANQGSEATYESGFVIDKFPISRPNLTFSTLTVSNMSPEDSSIYLCSVEAVRPGRKNIQYFGAGTRLSVL.

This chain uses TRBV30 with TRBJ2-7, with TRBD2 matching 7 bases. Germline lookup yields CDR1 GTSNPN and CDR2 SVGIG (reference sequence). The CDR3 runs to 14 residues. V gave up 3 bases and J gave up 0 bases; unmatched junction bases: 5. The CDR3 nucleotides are TGTGCCTGGAGAGCCAGCGGGAACTCCTACGAGCAGTACTTC. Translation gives CAWRASGNSYEQYF.

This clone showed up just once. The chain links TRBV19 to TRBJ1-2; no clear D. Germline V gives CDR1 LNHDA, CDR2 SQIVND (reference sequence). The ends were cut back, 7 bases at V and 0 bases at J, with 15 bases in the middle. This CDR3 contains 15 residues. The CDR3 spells CASTVSVSSNYGYTF. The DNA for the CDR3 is TGTGCCAGTACGGTTTCGGTCTCCTCTAACTATGGCTACACCTTC.